A single TCR beta chain is shown here with its context. These data come from a study of identical twins. TCRdb processed the 5' RACE reads anew with MiXCR; each CDR3 protein has one entry. The profile shows approximately 500,000 distinct CDR3 sequences, approximately 16% of them singletons. A further study also used this sample, focusing on yellow fever vaccine responses in identical twins. That paper notes: The authors reported partly convergent, partly personalized vaccine responses in identical twins.

Sequencing was done on a sample of CD4+ T cells sorted from blood. This clonotype was sampled from a woman between 18 and 29 years old in good health.

The CDR3 DNA reads as TGTGCCAGCAGTTTAAACCTAGCGGGCTACAATGAGCAGTTCTTC. Residues: CASSLNLAGYNEQFF. The chain recombines TRBV12-3 or TRBV12-4 with TRBJ2-1; 8 bases are shared with TRBD2. The V segment lost 2 bases and the J segment 3 bases; nucleotides outside the gene matches: 3. CDR3 length: 15 amino acids.